These T cell receptor beta chains were read from a single sample in a study of shared clonotypes between healthy human individuals. The data were produced by immunoSEQ multiplex PCR, yet TCRdb's version contains in-frame clones alone and is incomplete. The table has about 2 million clones, approximately 95% seen once. Material: naive CD4+ T cells sorted from blood. The source of these receptors is a young man in good health. Each CDR3 is given with its conserved first and last residue. The D gene is left open where the match is weak. Where a row states a size, it is once, few, many or the class of an expanded clone; other rows omit it.

V: TRBV10-3
J: TRBJ2-5
size: .
D: .
DNA: TGTGCCATCAGCAGGGGGGATCAAGAGACCCAGTACTTC
CDR3: CAISRGDQETQYF

V: TRBV5-1
J: TRBJ2-2
size: .
D: TRBD1
DNA: TGCGCCAGCAGCTACCGGGACAGGGGAAGCACCGGGGAGCTGTTTTTT
CDR3: CASSYRDRGSTGELFF

V: TRBV5-1
J: TRBJ2-7
size: once
D: .
DNA: TGCGCCAGCAGCTTGGCTACGGGGGGCGCGAGGGGCGAGCAGTACTTC
CDR3: CASSLATGGARGEQYF

V: TRBV11-2
J: TRBJ2-5
size: few
D: .
DNA: TGTGCCAGCAGAAGGCCCGGGGGAAAAGAGACCCAGTACTTC
CDR3: CASRRPGGKETQYF

V: TRBV6-6
J: TRBJ1-2
size: .
D: TRBD1
DNA: TGTGCCAGCAGTTACTCTGAGGGGGCCTATGGCTACACCTTC
CDR3: CASSYSEGAYGYTF

V: TRBV19
J: TRBJ2-4
size: .
D: .
DNA: TGTGCCAGTAGTATCGCACAGGTCAAAAACATTCAGTACTTC
CDR3: CASSIAQVKNIQYF

V: TRBV5-1
J: TRBJ2-3
size: .
D: .
DNA: TGCGCCAGCAGCTTGGCGGAAGCAGATACGCAGTATTTT
CDR3: CASSLAEADTQYF

V: TRBV6-5
J: TRBJ1-1
size: once
D: TRBD1
DNA: TGTGCCAGCAGCCTTACAGGGGGCCGTACTGAAGCTTTCTTT
CDR3: CASSLTGGRTEAFF

V: TRBV5-1
J: TRBJ2-7
size: .
D: .
DNA: TGCGCCAGCAGCCGGGAACAGGGAGCCTACGAGCAGTACTTC
CDR3: CASSREQGAYEQYF

V: TRBV7-9
J: TRBJ2-3
size: .
D: .
DNA: TGTGCCAGCAGCGGGGGCGGTGCGTCTAGAAGGGATACGCAGTATTTT
CDR3: CASSGGGASRRDTQYF

V: TRBV15
J: TRBJ1-6
size: once
D: .
DNA: TGTGCCACCAACTTACAGTCGCAGGGAATAAATTCACCCCTCCACTTT
CDR3: CATNLQSQGINSPLHF

V: TRBV2
J: TRBJ1-4
size: few
D: TRBD1
DNA: TGTGCCAGCAGTGACAGGGGGCGAGGAAAGGAAAAACTGTTTTTT
CDR3: CASSDRGRGKEKLFF

V: TRBV5-1
J: TRBJ1-5
size: .
D: .
DNA: TGCGCCAGCAGCCCCGAATCCGGGCTGGGCAATCAGCCCCAGCATTTT
CDR3: CASSPESGLGNQPQHF

V: TRBV30
J: TRBJ1-3
size: .
D: .
DNA: TGTGCCTGGAATATCGGCTCGGACAGCTTTGGGAACACCATATATTTT
CDR3: CAWNIGSDSFGNTIYF

V: TRBV27
J: TRBJ1-1
size: .
D: .
DNA: TGTGCCAGCAGTCTACGGGGAGAAGCTTTCTTT
CDR3: CASSLRGEAFF

V: TRBV5-1
J: TRBJ2-5
size: .
D: .
DNA: TGCGCCAGCAGAGAACCGGCACAAGAGACCCAGTACTTC
CDR3: CASREPAQETQYF

V: TRBV18
J: TRBJ2-7
size: .
D: TRBD2
DNA: TGTGCCAGCTCACCATCTGCGGGAGGCGCCTACGAGCAGTACTTC
CDR3: CASSPSAGGAYEQYF

V: TRBV15
J: TRBJ1-2
size: .
D: TRBD1
DNA: TGTGCCACCAGCAGAGCCGGGACAGATGGCTACACCTTC
CDR3: CATSRAGTDGYTF

V: TRBV6-5
J: TRBJ2-2
size: .
D: TRBD2
DNA: TGTGCCAGCACTCGCGGGGGGGGATTCACCGGTGAGCTGTTTTTT
CDR3: CASTRGGGFTGELFF

V: TRBV7-2
J: TRBJ1-4
size: .
D: .
DNA: TGTGCCAGCAGCTTAGGCCCCGGGAGGGAGGAAAAACTGTTTTTT
CDR3: CASSLGPGREEKLFF

V: TRBV7-9
J: TRBJ2-1
size: .
D: TRBD2
DNA: TGTGCCAGCAGCTTGACTAGCGGAGAGTACAATGAGCAGTTCTTC
CDR3: CASSLTSGEYNEQFF

V: TRBV9
J: TRBJ1-2
size: .
D: TRBD1
DNA: TGTGCCAGCAGCGGGGACAGGGGGAACTATGGCTACACCTTC
CDR3: CASSGDRGNYGYTF

V: TRBV18
J: TRBJ2-1
size: .
D: TRBD1
DNA: TGTGCCAGCTCACCTAGACAGGGGGACCCCAATGAGCAGTTCTTC
CDR3: CASSPRQGDPNEQFF

V: TRBV5-6
J: TRBJ1-2
size: .
D: .
DNA: TGTGCCAGCAGCTTAGTTTCGTACCCCAATGGCTACACCTTC
CDR3: CASSLVSYPNGYTF

V: TRBV18
J: TRBJ2-7
size: .
D: TRBD1
DNA: TGTGCCAGCTCACCAGTCACGGGGACAGTCTCCTACGAGCAGTACTTC
CDR3: CASSPVTGTVSYEQYF

V: TRBV6-6
J: TRBJ1-4
size: .
D: TRBD1
DNA: TGTGCCAGCAGACTGGGACAGGGGGAGAGAGAAAAACTGTTTTTT
CDR3: CASRLGQGEREKLFF

V: TRBV2
J: TRBJ1-6
size: .
D: .
DNA: TGTGCCAGCAGTGGTAGGGCTAATTCACCCCTCCACTTT
CDR3: CASSGRANSPLHF

V: TRBV2
J: TRBJ2-1
size: .
D: TRBD2
DNA: TGTGCCAGCAGAGAGCGGGGGGGCTCCTACAATGAGCAGTTCTTC
CDR3: CASRERGGSYNEQFF

V: TRBV27
J: TRBJ2-4
size: .
D: .
DNA: TGTGCCAGCAGTTCGCTCCGCGGTAGCATTCAGTACTTC
CDR3: CASSSLRGSIQYF

V: TRBV5-1
J: TRBJ2-1
size: .
D: TRBD2
DNA: TGCGCCAGCAAACTAGCGGGGGATTCCTACAATGAGCAGTTCTTC
CDR3: CASKLAGDSYNEQFF

V: TRBV27
J: TRBJ1-6
size: .
D: .
DNA: TGTGCCAGCAGTTTAACATATAATTCACCCCTCCACTTT
CDR3: CASSLTYNSPLHF

V: TRBV28
J: TRBJ1-1
size: .
D: TRBD1
DNA: TGTGCCAGCAGGCAAATTGACAGGGTGAACACTGAAGCTTTCTTT
CDR3: CASRQIDRVNTEAFF

V: TRBV2
J: TRBJ1-2
size: .
D: .
DNA: TGTGCCAGCAGTGACCGACAGGCTAACTATGGCTACACCTTC
CDR3: CASSDRQANYGYTF

V: TRBV5-1
J: TRBJ2-5
size: .
D: .
DNA: TGCGCCAGCAGCTTGGCCGGTGGGTCGACCCCCCAAGAGACCCAGTACTTC
CDR3: CASSLAGGSTPQETQYF

V: TRBV5-1
J: TRBJ1-1
size: .
D: TRBD1
DNA: TGCGCCAGCAGCCAAAGAACAGGGGGCGTAAACACTGAAGCTTTCTTT
CDR3: CASSQRTGGVNTEAFF

V: TRBV19
J: TRBJ2-4
size: .
D: .
DNA: TGTGCCAGTAGTATAGCCGCCGGGACGAACGAGCTAGCCAAAAACATTCAGTACTTC
CDR3: CASSIAAGTNELAKNIQYF

V: TRBV10-3
J: TRBJ2-2
size: once
D: TRBD1
DNA: TGTGCCACAAGACAGGGGGAAGACACCGGGGAGCTGTTTTTT
CDR3: CATRQGEDTGELFF

V: TRBV27
J: TRBJ1-6
size: .
D: .
DNA: TGTGCCAGCAGCCAACAACGGAATTCACCCCTCCACTTT
CDR3: CASSQQRNSPLHF

V: TRBV6-1
J: TRBJ1-2
size: .
D: .
DNA: TGTGCCAGCAGTGAACTGGGCTATGGCTACACCTTC
CDR3: CASSELGYGYTF

V: TRBV11-2
J: TRBJ2-3
size: .
D: .
DNA: TGTGCCAGCAGCCAAATGATCGCGGAGCCCACAGATACGCAGTATTTT
CDR3: CASSQMIAEPTDTQYF

V: TRBV5-1
J: TRBJ1-2
size: .
D: TRBD1
DNA: TGCGCCAGCAGCCCGGACGGGACAGGGGGAGGCTACACCTTC
CDR3: CASSPDGTGGGYTF

V: TRBV2
J: TRBJ2-5
size: .
D: .
DNA: TGTGCCAGCAGTCAAGCGGGGACAGTGCGGATGACCCAGTACTTC
CDR3: CASSQAGTVRMTQYF

V: TRBV7-9
J: TRBJ2-3
size: .
D: TRBD2
DNA: TGTGCCAGCAGCTTAACTAGCGTGGCAGATACGCAGTATTTT
CDR3: CASSLTSVADTQYF

V: TRBV5-1
J: TRBJ2-5
size: .
D: TRBD1
DNA: TGCGCCAGCAGCTTTGGGACAGTTCAAGAGACCCAGTACTTC
CDR3: CASSFGTVQETQYF

V: TRBV7-9
J: TRBJ2-7
size: .
D: TRBD2
DNA: TGTGCCAGCAGCATAAGGGGCCGGGGGGAGTACGAGCAGTACTTC
CDR3: CASSIRGRGEYEQYF

V: TRBV6-1
J: TRBJ1-6
size: .
D: .
DNA: TGTGCCAGCAGTGAATGGGGGGGGGCTTTTGGTTCACCCCTCCACTTT
CDR3: CASSEWGGAFGSPLHF